The 3 T cell receptor beta chains below were found in one sample sequenced in a study of sequential checkpoint blockade in melanoma. Specified treatment: randomized to nivolumab then ipilimumab (arm A) or the reverse (arm B). Using immunoSEQ multiplex PCR, the repertoire was profiled, and TCRdb retains in-frame clones only, with some absent. The sample has approximately 17,000 clones, approximately 93% seen once. The material sequenced was CD8+ T cells sorted from blood (inferred from file names), taken from a patient given nivolumab and ipilimumab in sequence. The source is a human donor with melanoma.

J is TRBJ1-2 and V is TRBV7-2, with 11 positions matching TRBD1. Germline V gene sequence: CDR1 SGHTA, CDR2 FQGNSA. V shed 5 bases, J shed 5 bases, and the junction held 7 bases outside the gene matches. The CDR3 contains 15 residues. As DNA, the CDR3 is TGTGCCAGCAGCCAGTCGGGACAGGGGGTGTATGGCTACACCTTC. Its protein product is CASSQSGQGVYGYTF.

The chain couples TRBV28 to TRBJ2-7; TRBD1 is a possible D gene (5 bases). Germline V gives CDR1 MDHEN, CDR2 SYDVKM. There are 12 residues in the CDR3. V lost 6 bases to trimming and J lost 3 bases, with 9 bases between them. CDR3: CASSPQGYEQYF. The CDR3 nucleotides read TGTGCCAGCAGCCCTCAGGGCTACGAGCAGTACTTC.

The gene calls are TRBV5-1 and TRBJ1-1, with D perhaps matching TRBD1 (5 bases). Deletions cut 0 bases from V and 10 bases from J, with 10 bases between. Germline loops: CDR1 SGHRS, CDR2 YFSETQ. The CDR3 length is 12 residues. CDR3 loop: CASSLGGEGAFF. CDR3 coding DNA: TGCGCCAGCAGCTTGGGGGGGGAGGGAGCTTTCTTT.